This T cell receptor (beta chain) came from a study of blood T cell repertoires in COVID-19. Study details: Collection of acute and convalescent COVID-19 samples took place in the United States, Italy and Spain. Nucleic acid was either cDNA or gDNA, and it came from T cells, B-cell-depleted T cells, or PBMCs.

This clone was counted only a few times. Trimming removed 10 bases at V and 4 bases at J, with 20 bases between. Germline V gene data show CDR1 as MDHEN and CDR2 as SYDVKM. This CDR3 spans 15 amino acids. The table came from immunoSEQ multiplex PCR; TCRdb's copy has only in-frame clones and leaves some out. The sample comprises about 59,000 clones, 79% of which are singletons, and about 3.3% rests with the top ten. Sequencing was performed on peripheral blood. The chain couples TRBV28 to TRBJ1-5; D might be TRBD1 (5 bases). This receptor was identified in a man in his sixties with acute or convalescent COVID-19. The CDR3 region is CATGQYDSVNQPQHF. In DNA, the CDR3 is TGTGCCACAGGGCAGTATGACTCCGTAAATCAGCCCCAGCATTTT.